The rows below give T cell receptor beta chains drawn from one sample of a study of blood T cell repertoires in COVID-19. Method: immunoSEQ multiplex PCR; TCRdb's copy keeps in-frame clones and lacks some. Here the sample spans more than 10,000 clones, 80% to 95% being singletons. The sample was peripheral blood. Receptors originate from a woman in her 70s with active COVID-19. CDR3s include the opening cysteine and the closing phenylalanine or tryptophan. Each record gives: J gene, V gene, D gene, clone size, CDR3 DNA, CDR3 protein. A D gene is named only where the DNA matches it firmly. Only part of the rows carry a size: once, few, many, or a class if the clone is expanded.

TRBJ2-3 | TRBV3-1/TRBV3-2 | . | . | TGTGCCAGCAGCCAACCGGGACTCCTCAATACGCAGTATTTT | CASSQPGLLNTQYF
TRBJ2-2 | TRBV5-1 | TRBD1 | . | TGCGCCAGCAGCCCGCAGACAGGGGACACCGGGGAGCTGTTTTTT | CASSPQTGDTGELFF
TRBJ1-5 | TRBV7-2 | . | . | TGTGCCAGCAGCTTAATGGCGGTCGGCAGGGGAAATCAGCCCCAGCATTTT | CASSLMAVGRGNQPQHF
TRBJ2-2 | TRBV4-1 | . | . | TGCGCCAGCAGCCAAGCGGGAAGGACCACCGGGGAGCTGTTTTTT | CASSQAGRTTGELFF
TRBJ2-7 | TRBV7-8 | . | . | TGTGCCAGCAGCTTACAGGAGCGGAGTTACTACGAGCAGTACTTC | CASSLQERSYYEQYF
TRBJ2-6 | TRBV4-2 | TRBD1 | . | TGTGCCAGCAGCCAAGGGGGGACAGCGTCTGGGGCCAACGTCCTGACTTTC | CASSQGGTASGANVLTF
TRBJ1-3 | TRBV2 | TRBD1 | . | TGTGCCAGCAGCCTTGAGACAGGGGCCGGAAACACCATATATTTT | CASSLETGAGNTIYF
TRBJ2-5 | TRBV24-1 | TRBD1 | . | TGTGCCACCAGTGATATGGGGACAGGGGGCCAAGAGACCCAGTACTTC | CATSDMGTGGQETQYF
TRBJ2-7 | TRBV3-1/TRBV3-2 | . | once | TGTGCCAGCAGCCTCCAACCAGACAGCCACGAGCAGTACTTC | CASSLQPDSHEQYF
TRBJ2-1 | TRBV4-3 | . | . | TGCGCCAGCAGCCAAGAAGGGGCGCTTGAGCAGTTCTTC | CASSQEGALEQFF
TRBJ2-3 | TRBV7-6 | . | . | TGTGCCAGCAGCGCGACGGGACAAGGCACAGATACGCAGTATTTT | CASSATGQGTDTQYF